The 19 T cell receptor beta chains given below trace back to one sample, sequenced in a study of sequential checkpoint blockade in melanoma. Some clones are missing from TCRdb's copy, which holds only in-frame ones; the method was immunoSEQ multiplex PCR. Here the sample spans approximately 12,000 clones, 25% to 35% being singletons. Regarding treatment: randomized to nivolumab then ipilimumab (arm A) or the reverse (arm B). Source: tumor tissue (inferred from file names), taken from a patient given nivolumab and ipilimumab in sequence. The receptors here all came from a human donor with melanoma.

This clone was seen a handful of times. This rearrangement joins TRBV12-5 to TRBJ2-2; weak D call: TRBD2 (5 bases). This CDR3 is 15 amino acids long. The germline V gene encodes CDR1 LGHNT and CDR2 FRNRAP. The CDR3 loop is CASGRMGGGTGELFF. CDR3 nucleotide sequence: TGTGCCAGCGGAAGGATGGGTGGTGGCACCGGGGAGCTGTTTTTT.

The chain employs TRBV6-8 and TRBJ2-7; D not resolved. The V and J ends lost 2 bases and 4 bases respectively, with 15 bases between them. The CDR3 has 15 amino acids. The V gene's germline CDR1 is MNHGY and CDR2 SAAAGT. The CDR3 DNA reads TGTGCCAGCAGTTACGGGTTGGGGTTTGCATACGAGCAGTACTTC. This translates into CASSYGLGFAYEQYF.

This clone was counted a few times. This rearrangement joins TRBV19 to TRBJ1-2, with TRBD1 as a possible D gene (5 bases). The V gene lost 3 bases and the J gene lost 7 bases, with 21 bases spanning the gap. CDR1 is LNHDA and CDR2 is SQIVND in the germline V gene (reference sequence). The CDR3 spans 16 residues. DNA for the CDR3: TGTGCCAGTAGTATCTACGTCCTCGAGGGGTCTGGTGGCTACACCTTC. Residues: CASSIYVLEGSGGYTF.

This clone appeared a few times. This chain connects TRBV6-8 to TRBJ2-1, with D possibly matching TRBD2 (6 bases). The germline V and J ends were trimmed by 5 bases and 10 bases, with 24 bases remaining between them. CDR3 length equals 16 residues. Germline CDR1 is MNHGY and CDR2 is SAAAGT. CDR3: CASSPHPTSSQGEQFF. The CDR3 DNA reads TGTGCCAGCAGTCCCCACCCCACTAGCTCGCAAGGAGAGCAGTTCTTC.

This chain uses TRBV9 with TRBJ2-1, with 7 bases aligning to TRBD2. Looked up from germline, CDR1 is SGDLS and CDR2 is YYNGEE. The CDR3 consists of 15 residues. The trim removed 0 bases at V and 3 bases at J, leaving 3 bases unmatched. The CDR3 here is CASSVEGGSYNEQFF. The CDR3 bases are TGTGCCAGCAGCGTAGAAGGCGGGAGCTACAATGAGCAGTTCTTC.

This clone was seen a few times. V usage is TRBV11-3 and J usage is TRBJ2-7; D perhaps matches TRBD1 (5 bases). This CDR3 contains 14 residues. The germline V and J ends were trimmed by 5 bases and 2 bases, with 13 bases remaining between them. From germline, CDR1 is SGHNT and CDR2 YENEEA. The CDR3 is CASSPLGVTYEQYF. The DNA for the CDR3 is TGTGCCAGCAGCCCCCTAGGGGTAACCTACGAGCAGTACTTC.

The table lists this clone with a few counts. The chain joins TRBV18 to TRBJ2-5; TRBD2 matches 7 bases. Germline trimming cut 2 bases from V and 1 base from J; bases unmatched to any gene: 4. Germline V gene data show CDR1 as KGHSH and CDR2 as LQKENI. The CDR3 is made up of 15 amino acids. CDR3 nucleotide sequence: TGTGCCAGCTCACCAAACGGGGGGACCCAAGAGACCCAGTACTTC. Its protein product is CASSPNGGTQETQYF.

This chain links TRBV9 with TRBJ2-3; possibly TRBD1 for D (6 bases). The CDR3 totals 13 residues. The germline V and J ends were trimmed by 6 bases and 2 bases, with 10 bases remaining between them. CDR1 and CDR2 from the germline V gene are SGDLS and YYNGEE. DNA of the CDR3: TGTGCCAGCAAACAGGGTTACACAGATACGCAGTATTTT. Translated: CASKQGYTDTQYF.

J is TRBJ2-3 and V is TRBV5-1; 7 bases fit TRBD2. The CDR3 has 15 residues. V was clipped by 6 bases and J by 2 bases; unmatched bases: 9. The V gene's germline CDR1 is SGHRS and CDR2 YFSETQ. The DNA of the CDR3 is TGCGCCAGCACGAATAGAGGGAGGGTCACAGATACGCAGTATTTT. It encodes CASTNRGRVTDTQYF. Variable domain in full (rest from reference TRBV5-1 and TRBJ2-3): KAGVTQTPRYLIKTRGQQVTLSCSPISGHRSVSWYQQTPGQGLQFLFEYFSETQRNKGNFPGRFSGRQFSNSRSEMNVSTLELGDSALYLCASTNRGRVTDTQYFGPGTRLTVL.

A few counts support this clone. The rearrangement links TRBV28 to TRBJ2-5, with 10 bases that match TRBD1. Trimming at V came to 6 bases and at J to 3 bases, leaving 4 bases not matched to a gene. CDR3 size: 14 residues. From germline, CDR1 is MDHEN and CDR2 SYDVKM. The CDR3 region has the DNA TGTGCCAGCAGCCACGGACAGGGGGAAGAGACCCAGTACTTC. This encodes CASSHGQGEETQYF.

The chain employs TRBV5-1 and TRBJ1-2; D is unclear. Trimming stripped 0 bases from V and 0 bases from J, with 6 bases between. The CDR3 runs to 14 residues. Per germline, CDR1 SGHRS and CDR2 YFSETQ. The CDR3 nucleotides read TGCGCCAGCAGCTTGGAACCGTCTAACTATGGCTACACCTTC. Protein product: CASSLEPSNYGYTF.

This clone came up a few times. The rearrangement joins TRBV12-5 to TRBJ2-1, with 10 bases that match TRBD2. Trimming at V came to 0 bases and at J to 5 bases, leaving 4 bases not matched to a gene. Per germline, CDR1 LGHNT and CDR2 FRNRAP. The CDR3 covers 16 residues. CDR3: CASGLVILAGDNEQFF. In nucleotides, the CDR3 is TGTGCTAGTGGTTTGGTGATCCTAGCGGGAGACAATGAGCAGTTCTTC.

This clone is medium-sized in the sample. The J gene is TRBJ2-1, the V gene TRBV28, with D possibly being TRBD2 (6 bases). The CDR3 contains 16 residues. V was clipped by 2 bases and J by 7 bases, with 18 bases between them. Germline lookup yields CDR1 MDHEN and CDR2 SYDVKM. Written as DNA, the CDR3 is TGTGCCAGCAGTTTACCCAGTGGCGGGATGGTAAATGAGCAGTTCTTC. Its translation is CASSLPSGGMVNEQFF.

This clone was detected many times. V is TRBV22-1 and J is TRBJ1-6. TRBV22-1 is annotated as a pseudogene. The CDR3 sequence is 15 residues long. CDR3 protein: CASSLTGRGGSPLHF. DNA for the CDR3: TGTGCCAGCAGTTTAACGGGCAGGGGAGGGTCACCCCTCCACTTT.

The chain employs TRBV28 and TRBJ1-2; D gene unclear. There are 14 residues in the CDR3. Trimming stripped 5 bases from V and 8 bases from J, with 18 bases between. Germline values: CDR1 MDHEN, CDR2 SYDVKM. The CDR3 DNA reads TGTGCCAGCAGTCCCCCGGGCAGGCAGCAAGGCTACACCTTC. Its translation: CASSPPGRQQGYTF.

This sequence joins TRBV10-2 and TRBJ2-5; 7 nucleotides align to TRBD2. CDR3 size: 15 residues. J was trimmed by 3 bases and V by 3 bases; bases with no gene match: 7. The germline gives CDR1 WSHSY, CDR2 SAAADI. The CDR3 loop is CASSDYGGGKETQYF. In nucleotides, the CDR3 is TGCGCCAGCAGTGACTACGGGGGAGGGAAAGAGACCCAGTACTTC.

This clone was detected a few times. The CDR3 DNA sequence: TGTGCCAGCAGCTTAGTGGGGAAGGTCGGAGGGTGGGGAACCGGGGAGCTGTTTTTT. This sequence encodes CASSLVGKVGGWGTGELFF. The V gene is TRBV11-3, the J gene TRBJ2-2; possibly TRBD2 for D (6 bases). Between the trimmed V and J ends, which lost 1 base and 5 bases, there was a span of 23 bases. CDR3 size: 19 residues. Germline assignment: CDR1 SGHNT and CDR2 YENEEA. Full variable domain (outside the CDR3, taken from reference TRBV11-3 and TRBJ2-2): EAGVVQSPRYKIIEKKQPVAFWCNPISGHNTLYWYLQNLGQGPELLIRYENEEAVDDSQLPKDRFSAERLKGVDSTLKIQPAELGDSAVYLCASSLVGKVGGWGTGELFFGEGSRLTVL.

The chain uses TRBV10-2 and TRBJ2-1, with D perhaps TRBD2 (6 bases). The CDR3 has 12 residues. From germline, CDR1 is WSHSY and CDR2 SAAADI. The V and J ends lost 6 bases and 9 bases respectively, with 12 bases between them. CDR3 sequence reads: CASSFNGGEQFF. As DNA, the CDR3 is TGCGCCAGCAGCTTTAACGGGGGTGAGCAGTTCTTC.

This clone was counted ten times or more. DNA of the CDR3: TGTGCCAGCAGCTTAGGGGCGCGGGAAAAACTGTTTTTT. Amino acids: CASSLGAREKLFF. This sequence joins TRBV7-8 and TRBJ1-4; no reliable D call. The CDR3 is made up of 13 amino acids. The V end lost 1 base, the J end lost 8 bases, and 8 bases lay between the germline ends. CDR1 SGHVS and CDR2 FQNEAQ come from the germline V gene. The whole variable domain, filled in from reference TRBV7-8 and TRBJ1-4, reads GAGVSQSPRYKVAKRGQDVALRCDPISGHVSLFWYQQALGQGPEFLTYFQNEAQLDKSGLPSDRFFAERPEGSVSTLKIQRTQQEDSAVYLCASSLGAREKLFFGSGTQLSVL.